Below are 29 T cell receptor beta chains sequenced from a single sample in a study of cytomegalovirus exposure and HLA in healthy donors. PCR employed 60 Vbeta and 13 Jbeta primers. This table comes from immunoSEQ multiplex PCR, and its TCRdb copy is limited to in-frame clones, with some not included. Here the sample spans about 75,000 clones, 70% to 85% being singletons. The sequenced sample consisted of PBMCs. These receptors were collected from a man aged 65 to 85 in good health and CMV-seropositive.

CDR3 in DNA: TGTGCCAGCAGACCCGCGGGGGCGAACTATGGCTACACCTTC. It translates to CASRPAGANYGYTF. The chain recombines TRBV6-5 with TRBJ1-2; a weak D match, TRBD1 (6 bases). V dropped 6 bases and J dropped 2 bases, with 13 bases sitting between them. This CDR3 is built from 14 residues. In germline, CDR1 is MNHEY, CDR2 SVGAGI.

The chain carries TRBV21-1 and TRBJ1-5. TRBV21-1 constitutes a pseudogene. The CDR3 has 13 amino acids. The CDR3 region is CASSKRGGQPQHF. CDR3 in DNA: TGTGCCAGCAGCAAACGGGGAGGACAGCCCCAGCATTTT.

The gene calls are TRBV15 and TRBJ1-4; 11 bases are a match to TRBD1. The CDR3 runs to 14 residues. CDR1 LNHNV and CDR2 YYDKDF come from the germline V gene (reference sequence). Trimming removed 6 bases from V and 8 bases from J; junction bases left unmatched: 5. CDR3: CATRTDRGQEKLFF. In DNA form, the CDR3 reads TGTGCCACCAGGACGGACAGGGGGCAAGAAAAACTGTTTTTT. The full variable domain, rest sourced from reference TRBV15 and TRBJ1-4, is DAMVIQNPRYQVTQFGKPVTLSCSQTLNHNVMYWYQQKSSQAPKLLFHYYDKDFNNEADTPDNFQSRRPNTSFCFLDIRSPGLGDTAMYLCATRTDRGQEKLFFGSGTQLSVL.

The V call is TRBV29-1, the J call TRBJ1-1, with TRBD1 matching 11 bases. V was pared by 6 bases and J by 3 bases, with 3 bases of the junction left unmatched. CDR1 and CDR2 from the germline V gene are SQVTM and ANQGSEA. This CDR3 comprises 13 residues. Here the CDR3 reads CSVGQGEYTEAFF. CDR3 DNA sequence: TGCAGCGTGGGACAGGGGGAGTACACTGAAGCTTTCTTT.

This clone was detected a few times. The chain combines TRBV9 with TRBJ1-3; 7 nucleotides line up with TRBD1. V lost 3 bases to trimming and J lost 0 bases; unmatched junction nucleotides: 0. CDR1 and CDR2 (germline): SGDLS, YYNGEE. CDR3 size: 14 residues. CDR3 region: CASSGTGSGNTIYF. Here the CDR3 DNA reads TGTGCCAGCAGCGGGACAGGCTCTGGAAACACCATATATTTT.

V and J are TRBV19 and TRBJ2-1, with D possibly matching TRBD1 (7 bases). In germline, CDR1 is LNHDA, CDR2 SQIVND (reference sequence). The ends were cut back, 8 bases at V and 6 bases at J, with 14 bases in the middle. This CDR3 has 13 amino acids. As DNA, the CDR3 is TGTGCCAGTGGTGGAGGGGGCTTCAATGAGCAGTTCTTC. Residues: CASGGGGFNEQFF.

This clone was seen a single time. V usage is TRBV7-9 and J usage is TRBJ2-4, with D possibly TRBD1 on 6 matching bases. V lost 4 bases to trimming and J lost 3 bases, with 13 bases between them. The CDR3 loop spans 15 amino acids. Germline CDR1 reads SEHNR; CDR2 reads FQNEAQ (reference sequence). The chain's CDR3 is CASSYHRAGKNIQYF. The CDR3 DNA reads TGTGCCAGCAGCTACCACAGGGCAGGCAAAAACATTCAGTACTTC.

The rearrangement joins TRBV7-9 to TRBJ1-1; D is possibly TRBD1 (5 bases). Germline V CDR1 and CDR2: SEHNR, FQNEAQ (reference sequence). V lost 3 bases and J 0 bases, leaving 8 bases between the germline ends. CDR3 length: 14 amino acids. As DNA, the CDR3 is TGTGCCAGCAGCTTCTCAGGGATGAACACTGAAGCTTTCTTT. Its protein product is CASSFSGMNTEAFF. Full variable domain (outside the CDR3, taken from reference TRBV7-9 and TRBJ1-1): DTGVSQNPRHKITKRGQNVTFRCDPISEHNRLYWYRQTLGQGPEFLTYFQNEAQLEKSRLLSDRFSAERPKGSFSTLEIQRTEQGDSAMYLCASSFSGMNTEAFFGQGTRLTVV.

The rearrangement joins TRBV7-2 to TRBJ2-2, with D possibly matching TRBD2 (5 bases). The length of the CDR3 is 15 residues. With 5 bases removed from V and 7 bases from J, the gap between germline ends came to 17 bases. Germline V gene lookup returns CDR1 SGHTA and CDR2 FQGNSA. The CDR3 region has the DNA TGTGCCAGCAGCCCCAGCGCGGGCTACCGCGGGGAGCTGTTTTTT. This gives the protein CASSPSAGYRGELFF. Full variable domain (remainder filled in from reference TRBV7-2 and TRBJ2-2): GAGVSQSPSNKVTEKGKDVELRCDPISGHTALYWYRQSLGQGLEFLIYFQGNSAPDKSGLPSDRFSAERTGGSVSTLTIQRTQQEDSAVYLCASSPSAGYRGELFFGEGSRLTVL.

In its sample, this clone was seen a few times. The chain uses TRBV7-2 and TRBJ2-5, with 8 bases identical to TRBD2. Germline V gene lookup returns CDR1 SGHTA and CDR2 FQGNSA. The V segment lost 4 bases and the J segment 7 bases; nucleotides outside the gene matches: 11. This CDR3 contains 15 residues. The CDR3 DNA follows: TGTGCCAGCAGCTGGGGGAGCTCGGGAGGGATGACCCAGTACTTC. Translated, it gives CASSWGSSGGMTQYF.

The V gene is TRBV5-1, the J gene TRBJ1-1, with 7 bases identical to TRBD1. Losses at the gene ends were 4 bases for V and 2 bases for J; bases not matched to a gene: 8. Germline-derived CDR1 and CDR2 are SGHRS and YFSETQ. CDR3 length: 15 residues. CDR3 sequence: CASSPLTGANTEAFF. In DNA, the CDR3 is TGCGCCAGCAGCCCGCTTACAGGGGCAAACACTGAAGCTTTCTTT.

This chain connects TRBV28 to TRBJ2-3; D possibly corresponds to TRBD2 (7 bases). CDR3 size: 15 residues. V lost 7 bases to trimming and J lost 6 bases, with 20 bases between them. Per germline, CDR1 MDHEN and CDR2 SYDVKM. This CDR3 reads CASIGGGPPSDTQYF. The CDR3 DNA follows: TGTGCCAGCATTGGCGGGGGCCCCCCTAGCGATACGCAGTATTTT.

V gene TRBV29-1 combines with J gene TRBJ2-5; D is perhaps TRBD2 (6 bases). The V gene lost 6 bases and the J gene lost 4 bases, with 9 bases spanning the gap. This CDR3 is 11 amino acids long. Germline values: CDR1 SQVTM, CDR2 ANQGSEA. The CDR3 is CSVAGGETQYF. CDR3 bases: TGCAGCGTCGCCGGGGGAGAGACCCAGTACTTC.

The CDR3 DNA is TGTGCCAGCAGCTTATGGCCCCGTGGGCAGTACTTC. This codes for CASSLWPRGQYF. The J gene is TRBJ2-7, the V gene TRBV7-2, with D unresolved. The CDR3 is 12 amino acids. Germline values: CDR1 SGHTA, CDR2 FQGNSA. Trimming took 2 bases from V and 9 from J, leaving 11 bases between them.

The rearrangement uses TRBV9 and TRBJ1-1; 8 bases are a match to TRBD1. Per germline, CDR1 SGDLS and CDR2 YYNGEE. V was clipped by 0 bases and J by 4 bases; unmatched bases: 2. The CDR3 extends over 14 amino acids. The chain's CDR3 is CASSVGTGITEAFF. CDR3 bases: TGTGCCAGCAGCGTAGGGACAGGGATCACTGAAGCTTTCTTT.

This rearrangement joins TRBV21-1 to TRBJ2-7; TRBD1, the table's D call, was not compared with the DNA. TRBV21-1 is a recognized pseudogene. CDR3 size: 15 residues. The CDR3 DNA reads as TGTGCCAGCAGCAAAGAGGGGACAGGGAACGACGAGCAGTACTTC. It codes for CASSKEGTGNDEQYF.

The V call is TRBV11-2, the J call TRBJ2-4, with D possibly matching TRBD1 (5 bases). V lost 1 base and J 6 bases, leaving 7 bases between the germline ends. The CDR3 is 13 amino acids. Germline V gene lookup returns CDR1 SGHAT and CDR2 FQNNGV. The CDR3 is CASSLVQGNIQYF. CDR3 DNA: TGTGCCAGCAGCTTAGTGCAGGGAAACATTCAGTACTTC.

Concerning this clone: Other DNA sequences from this sample encode an identical CDR3 as well. The rearrangement links TRBV5-1 to TRBJ2-5; the D gene is possibly TRBD1 (5 bases). The CDR3 runs 14 residues. Trimming removed 0 bases from V and 4 bases from J, with 10 bases in between. CDR1 SGHRS and CDR2 YFSETQ come from the germline V gene. CDR3 sequence: CASSLAGIRETQYF. CDR3 sequence (DNA): TGCGCCAGCAGCTTGGCAGGGATAAGAGAGACCCAGTACTTC.

This clone was detected a few times. The chain uses TRBV6-5 and TRBJ2-7; 8 bases fit TRBD1. The CDR3 extends over 14 amino acids. After removal of 6 bases from V and 7 bases from J, the junction contained 11 bases not matched to a gene. From germline, CDR1 is MNHEY and CDR2 SVGAGI. This CDR3 is CASRTGTGQREQYF. CDR3 sequence (DNA): TGTGCCAGCAGAACGGGGACAGGCCAAAGGGAGCAGTACTTC.

The V call is TRBV6-5, the J call TRBJ2-7; weak D call: TRBD1 (5 bases). The germline V gene encodes CDR1 MNHEY and CDR2 SVGAGI. V lost 6 bases and J 3 bases, leaving 12 bases between the germline ends. CDR3 size: 13 residues. The CDR3 coding sequence is TGTGCCAGCAGGATCTTCCAGGGCTACGAGCAGTACTTC. Translation gives CASRIFQGYEQYF.

The J gene is TRBJ2-7, the V gene TRBV7-2; perhaps TRBD2 as D (6 bases). CDR1 and CDR2 (germline): SGHTA, FQGNSA. V was shortened by 5 bases and J by 2 bases, with 13 bases between the two germline ends. The CDR3 is made up of 14 amino acids. CDR3: CASSPQAGTYEQYF. The DNA for the CDR3 is TGTGCCAGCAGCCCCCAGGCGGGAACCTACGAGCAGTACTTC.

This chain uses TRBV7-3 with TRBJ1-1; 7 positions match TRBD1. Germline V gives CDR1 SGHTA, CDR2 FQGTGA. The CDR3 has 16 amino acids. V shed 5 bases, J shed 2 bases, and the junction held 11 bases outside the gene matches. The CDR3 DNA follows: TGTGCCAGCAGCCTCACCCCGACAGGGATAAACACTGAAGCTTTCTTT. It translates to CASSLTPTGINTEAFF.

The V call is TRBV9, the J call TRBJ2-1; 9 bases map to TRBD2. Germline V gene sequence: CDR1 SGDLS, CDR2 YYNGEE. CDR3 size: 16 residues. Losses at the gene ends were 3 bases for V and 6 bases for J; bases not matched to a gene: 10. The CDR3 nucleotides read TGTGCCAGCAGCGCCCCCGGAGGGACTAGCTTCAATGAGCAGTTCTTC. Its protein is CASSAPGGTSFNEQFF.

This clone showed up just once. V is TRBV9 and J is TRBJ2-2; 13 bases line up with TRBD2. Germline loops: CDR1 SGDLS, CDR2 YYNGEE. This CDR3 has 18 residues. V lost 4 bases, J lost 1 base, and 7 bases stayed unmatched. The CDR3 DNA is TGTGCCAGCAGCCAGCGGACTAGCGGGAGTCTGAACACCGGGGAGCTGTTTTTT. This encodes CASSQRTSGSLNTGELFF.

V is TRBV6-6 and J is TRBJ2-1, with D perhaps TRBD1 (6 bases). Trimming removed 7 bases at V and 7 bases at J, with 8 bases between. Germline V lookup: CDR1 MNHNY, CDR2 SVGAGI (reference sequence). The CDR3 contains 11 residues. DNA for the CDR3: TGTGCCAGCAAAGGACAGAATGAGCAGTTCTTC. This gives the protein CASKGQNEQFF.

The chain carries TRBV6-1 and TRBJ1-5, with D unclear. The CDR3 length is 15 residues. V lost 3 bases, J lost 0 bases, and 9 bases lay in between. Germline V gene lookup returns CDR1 MNHNS and CDR2 SASEGT. The CDR3 DNA sequence: TGTGCCAGCAGTGACAGGATCAATAGCAATCAGCCCCAGCATTTT. Its protein product is CASSDRINSNQPQHF.

The V gene is TRBV30, the J gene TRBJ1-1, with 7 bases aligning to TRBD1. Germline-derived CDR1 and CDR2 are GTSNPN and SVGIG (reference sequence). Trimming cost V 2 bases and J 4 bases; bases outside gene matches: 10. The length of the CDR3 is 15 residues. CDR3 protein: CAWSTPGGLGTEAFF. CDR3 coding DNA: TGTGCCTGGAGTACCCCAGGGGGATTGGGCACTGAAGCTTTCTTT. The whole variable domain, filled in from reference TRBV30 and TRBJ1-1, reads SQTIHQWPATLVQPVGSPLSLECTVEGTSNPNLYWYRQAAGRGLQLLFYSVGIGQISSEVPQNLSASRPQDRQFILSSKKLLLSDSGFYLCAWSTPGGLGTEAFFGQGTRLTVV.

The V call is TRBV19, the J call TRBJ2-3, with TRBD2 as a possible D gene (6 bases). The CDR3 extends over 13 amino acids. Deletions cut 1 base from V and 4 bases from J, with 6 bases between. Germline V gene data show CDR1 as LNHDA and CDR2 as SQIVND (reference sequence). CDR3 DNA sequence: TGTGCCAGTAGTATAGGGAGGGCAGATACGCAGTATTTT. Its protein product is CASSIGRADTQYF.

The chain has TRBV6-6 and TRBJ1-2, with TRBD1 identical over 12 bases. Germline trimming cut 7 bases from V and 8 bases from J; bases unmatched to any gene: 8. This CDR3 spans 14 amino acids. Germline loops: CDR1 MNHNY, CDR2 SVGAGI (reference sequence). The CDR3 DNA is TGTGCCAGCAAAACGGGACAGGGGGCTGGCGGCTACACCTTC. Protein sequence: CASKTGQGAGGYTF.